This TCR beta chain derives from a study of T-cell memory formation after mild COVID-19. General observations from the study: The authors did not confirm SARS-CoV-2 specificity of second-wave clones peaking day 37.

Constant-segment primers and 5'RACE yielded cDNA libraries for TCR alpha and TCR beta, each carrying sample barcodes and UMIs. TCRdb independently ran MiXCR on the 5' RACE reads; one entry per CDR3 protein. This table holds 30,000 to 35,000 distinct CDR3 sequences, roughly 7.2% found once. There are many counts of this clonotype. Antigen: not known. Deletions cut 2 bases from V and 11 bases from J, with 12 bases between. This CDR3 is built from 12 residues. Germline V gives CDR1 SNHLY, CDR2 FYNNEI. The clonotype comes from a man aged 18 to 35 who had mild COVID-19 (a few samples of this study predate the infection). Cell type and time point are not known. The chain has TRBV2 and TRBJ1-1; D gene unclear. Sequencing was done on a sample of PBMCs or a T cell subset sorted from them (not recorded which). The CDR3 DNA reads TGTGCCAGCAGTGAAACCCTTTCGCACGCTTTCTTT. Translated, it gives CASSETLSHAFF. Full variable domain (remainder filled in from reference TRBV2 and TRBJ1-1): EPEVTQTPSHQVTQMGQEVILRCVPISNHLYFYWYRQILGQKVEFLVSFYNNEISEKSEIFDDQFSVERPDGSNFTLKIRSTKLEDSAMYFCASSETLSHAFFGQGTRLTVV.